This section outlines one TCR beta chain sequence together with its context. In its sample, this clone was seen once. The specificity of this receptor is unknown. The input lacks base qualities; no much larger clone sits a single base away. Relative to germline, V is missing 4 bases and J is missing 4 bases, with 8 bases of the junction outside any gene match. The CDR3 measures 15 amino acids from cysteine to phenylalanine. The CDR3 DNA has 45 bases and is translated from base 1. Sequences SGDLS (CDR1) and YYNGEE (CDR2) are obtained from the germline V gene. These data originate in a study of control samples from healthy donors and cancer patients (TCRdb year 2020). The method behind the library was the immunoSEQ multiplex PCR assay. The table was pulled from immuneACCESS by TCRdb, which kept in-frame rearrangements only. Such tables lose some clones; where checked, under half of the loss comes from unresolved V genes, and the rest has no known cause. For this sample there are around 100,000 clones; about 92% appear just once. The top ten constitute about 2.5% of the sample.

The chain employs TRBV9 and TRBJ2-3, and TRBD1 matches 8 of the central bases. Specimen: blood. The clonotype comes from a young woman in good health. Here is the DNA: TGTGCCAGCAGCCACCGACAGGGGATGTCAGATACGCAGTATTTT. The resulting protein is CASSHRQGMSDTQYF.